This TCR beta chain appears in the sequencing data of a study of blood T cell repertoires in COVID-19 (TCRdb year 2020). With respect to the entire study: Samples from collaborators originated in the United States, Italy and Spain and spanned both the acute and convalescent phases of COVID-19. The prospective study material was composed of cDNA or gDNA derived from T cells, B-cell-depleted T cells, or PBMCs. Deeply sampled blood TCRbeta repertoires from subjects exposed to, actively infected with, or recovered from COVID-19 were included in the dataset. The repertoires were made available in a free public database intended to serve as a resource for research on the immune response to SARS-CoV-2. The samples were drawn from the first 160 participants of the ongoing ImmuneRACE study and from 1,254 subjects provided by 6 global collaborators. A de-identified subject ID, COVID-19 status, age in years and sex were almost always included in the sample metadata. HLA class I and class II types, where available, came from metadata supplied by the sample provider rather than from assay-based typing. Overall study results and their limits: The amount of clinical and demographic metadata varied by source and participant and was provided uncurated.

Collaborating institutions collected whole blood in K2EDTA tubes following their own protocols. For TCRbeta analysis, collaborators shipped samples in one of three forms: frozen whole blood, isolated PBMCs, or DNA extracted from either of those sample types. The cysteine opens and the phenylalanine closes a CDR3 of 15 amino acids. CDR3 DNA is the only sequence kept; it has 45 bases, read in frame from the first base. After removal of 10 bases from V and 4 bases from J, the junction retains 12 bases not matched to a gene. The CDR1 and CDR2 encoded by the germline V gene (reference sequence) are LNHDA and SQIVND. The immunoSEQ Assay, a bias-controlled multiplex PCR, was used to amplify TCRbeta CDR3 regions from genomic DNA. The paper's processing steps were these. Nucleated cell counts per sample were estimated from amplification of reference gene primers within the assay. To quantify the absolute abundance of each unique TCRbeta CDR3 rearrangement, sequence reads were collapsed and filtered. For each sample, productive Simpson clonality was calculated as the square root of Simpson's diversity index over productive rearrangements. Held by TCRdb, this immuneACCESS table contains in-frame sequences only and omits some clones. Under half of the omission traces to an unresolved V gene where checked; the cause of the rest is unknown. V, J and clone size derive from that table, while D and trimming were established from the DNA sequence. The sample table records some 50,000 clones; 86% of these occur just once. The leading ten clones occupy roughly 14% of the sample.

As concerns this clone: Its antigen remains unidentified. No qualities accompany the bases; no much larger clone lies one base away.

Sequencing was performed on peripheral blood. The chain joins TRBV19 to TRBJ2-3, with TRBD2 matching 9 junction bases. This sequence originates from a human donor in a cohort sampled during active COVID-19. In nucleotides, the sequence is TGTGCCACTACTACGGGACTAGCTGGGCCAGATACGCAGTATTTT. It is translated as CATTTGLAGPDTQYF.